This is a list of T cell receptor beta chains from one sample in a study of shared clonotypes between healthy human individuals. Assay used: immunoSEQ multiplex PCR; TCRdb lists only in-frame clones, some missing. Of a few hundred thousand clones in the sample, around 77% were seen once. What was sequenced was PBMCs. These receptors all come from a woman aged 40-49 years in good health. Some clones in this sample may be carry-over from other donors' samples. Each CDR3 is given with its conserved first and last residue. A D gene is named only where the DNA matches it firmly. Size tells how often a clone was seen (once, few, many) or the class of an expanded clone, and some rows leave it out.

TRBJ2-5 | TRBV7-9 | - | - | TGTGCCAGCAGCTCATATCCCGAGACCGGGCAGGGGCAAGAGACCCAGTACTTC | CASSSYPETGQGQETQYF
TRBJ2-1 | TRBV19 | TRBD2 | - | TGTGCCAGTAGTAAAGCGGCGGGAGGTAATGAGCAGTTCTTC | CASSKAAGGNEQFF
TRBJ2-7 | TRBV2 | TRBD1 | - | TGTGCCGGCAAGACAGGGGTTACTGGGTACGAGCAGTACTTC | CAGKTGVTGYEQYF
TRBJ1-4 | TRBV11-2 | - | - | TGTGCCAGCAGCTTAGCTGGGCATAGGAATGAAAAACTGTTTTTT | CASSLAGHRNEKLFF
TRBJ1-4 | TRBV7-8 | - | - | TGTGCCAGTGGGAGCTTGGGGGGTGGACCTAATGAAAAACTGTTTTTT | CASGSLGGGPNEKLFF
TRBJ2-1 | TRBV12-2 | - | once | TGTGCAAGTCGCCGAACGCTCCGGGACAAACCGGATCATGAGCAGTTCTTC | CASRRTLRDKPDHEQFF
TRBJ1-2 | TRBV21-1 | - | - | TGTGCCAGCAGCAAACGGTGGGCAGGGCCAAACTATGGCTACACCTTC | CASSKRWAGPNYGYTF
TRBJ2-3 | TRBV5-4 | - | - | TGTGCCAGCAGCCGACCCAGGAGGGGCACCACAGATACGCAGTATTTT | CASSRPRRGTTDTQYF
TRBJ2-3 | TRBV30 | - | few | TGTGCCGGGGACAGGGGCTGGGTGGCGGGAGGGCTCGGCACAGATACGCAGTATTTT | CAGDRGWVAGGLGTDTQYF
TRBJ2-1 | TRBV5-1 | - | - | TGCGCCAGCAGCAGGATTCGATGGGCTGGGAGCTCCTACAATGAGCAGTTCTTC | CASSRIRWAGSSYNEQFF
TRBJ2-1 | TRBV6-5 | - | - | TGTGCCAGCACAGAGGGGAATGAGCAGTTCTTC | CASTEGNEQFF
TRBJ2-5 | TRBV11-3 | - | - | TGTGCCAGCAGCCCCGGGACCGACGCCTGGGAGACCCAGTACTTC | CASSPGTDAWETQYF
TRBJ2-1 | TRBV29-1 | - | few | TGCAGCGGAGCCCCAGGGATTCCAAGTTCGGAGCAGTTCTTC | CSGAPGIPSSEQFF
TRBJ2-3 | TRBV2 | - | - | TGTGCCAGCAGTTGGCGGCCTCTATCTAGCACAGATACGCAGTATTTT | CASSWRPLSSTDTQYF
TRBJ2-7 | TRBV10-3 | - | - | TGTGCCATCAGTGAGTCGACTCAGTTAGCGAGGGAGCAGTACTTC | CAISESTQLAREQYF
TRBJ2-5 | TRBV9 | TRBD2 | - | TGTGCCAGCAGCGTTAGCGGGAGTTCCGGAGAGACCCAGTACTTC | CASSVSGSSGETQYF
TRBJ1-2 | TRBV5-1 | TRBD1 | - | TGCGCCAGCAGCCTGACAGGGGCTACGGGGGGCTACACCTTC | CASSLTGATGGYTF
TRBJ2-3 | TRBV7-9 | TRBD2 | - | TGTGCCAGCACCGGACTAGTTTCTGGCGCAGATACGCAGTATTTT | CASTGLVSGADTQYF
TRBJ2-4 | TRBV7-9 | - | many | TGTGCCAGCAGCTTAACGGCGGCCAAAAACATTCAGTACTTC | CASSLTAAKNIQYF
TRBJ2-7 | TRBV6-6 | - | - | TGTGCCAGCAGTTACTACCGGGATATCTACGAGCAGTACTTC | CASSYYRDIYEQYF
TRBJ1-1 | TRBV7-9 | - | - | TGTGCCAGCAGCTTAGGACTTTTGAACACTGAAGCTTTCTTT | CASSLGLLNTEAFF
TRBJ2-7 | TRBV5-1 | TRBD2 | - | TGCGCCAGCAGCTGGGGGACTAGAGTCGACGAGCAGTACTTC | CASSWGTRVDEQYF
TRBJ1-4 | TRBV5-1 | - | - | TGCGCCAGCAGCTTGTTAGGGGACGATGAAAAACTGTTTTTT | CASSLLGDDEKLFF
TRBJ2-3 | TRBV11-2 | - | few | TGTGCCAGCAGCCTCCTCATAGACCTTAGCACAGATACGCAGTATTTT | CASSLLIDLSTDTQYF
TRBJ1-2 | TRBV6-6 | - | - | TGTGCCAGCAGTTACTCGGCGGACTATGAGGGCTACACCTTC | CASSYSADYEGYTF
TRBJ2-6 | TRBV7-6 | - | - | TGTGCCAGCAGCGACGAAGGGGCTGGCTCTGGGGCCAACGTCCTGACTTTC | CASSDEGAGSGANVLTF
TRBJ1-2 | TRBV29-1 | - | - | TGCAGCGTTGAACCCGACGGGAACTATGGCTACACCTTC | CSVEPDGNYGYTF
TRBJ2-3 | TRBV18 | - | - | TGTGCCAGCTCACCAAACTCAGACACAGATACGCAGTATTTT | CASSPNSDTDTQYF
TRBJ2-7 | TRBV27 | - | once | TGTGCCAGCAGTTCGTTAAGGGCAGCAGGCTACGAGCAGTACTTC | CASSSLRAAGYEQYF
TRBJ2-7 | TRBV4-1 | TRBD1 | - | TGCGCCAGCAGCCAAGGCACCGGGACAGGGGAGTACGAGCAGTACTTC | CASSQGTGTGEYEQYF
TRBJ2-5 | TRBV7-9 | TRBD2 | - | TGTGCCAGCAGCCGACTAGCGGGAGCTGAGACCCAGTACTTC | CASSRLAGAETQYF
TRBJ2-7 | TRBV13 | TRBD1 | - | TGTGCCAGCAGCACTAGGACAGGGGTCAACTCCTACGAGCAGTACTTC | CASSTRTGVNSYEQYF
TRBJ2-7 | TRBV9 | TRBD1 | - | TGTGCCAGCAGCGTTGCGGACAGGGACTACGAGCAGTACTTC | CASSVADRDYEQYF
TRBJ1-1 | TRBV5-1 | - | - | TGCGCCAGCAGCTTCGGGGGGAGTGCAAAAGCTTTCTTT | CASSFGGSAKAFF
TRBJ2-3 | TRBV7-4 | - | - | TGTGCCAGCAGCTCCAGACTAGAACAAGATACGCAGTATTTT | CASSSRLEQDTQYF
TRBJ2-1 | TRBV5-1 | TRBD1 | - | TGCGCCAGCAGCGGGTGGACAGGGAAGGGCAATGAGCAGTTCTTC | CASSGWTGKGNEQFF
TRBJ1-1 | TRBV29-1 | - | - | TGCAGCGTTGAGTTCAGAGCGAACACTGAAGCTTTCTTT | CSVEFRANTEAFF
TRBJ1-1 | TRBV5-4 | - | - | TGTGCCAGCAGCTTGGATCGCAGGTCTCTTGGCACTGAAGCTTTCTTT | CASSLDRRSLGTEAFF
TRBJ2-5 | TRBV7-3 | - | - | TGTGCCAGCAGCTTAATTAAGGGACCACAAGAGACCCAGTACTTC | CASSLIKGPQETQYF